Given below is one TCR beta chain in context. The CDR3 contains 15 residues. Trimming removed 6 bases at V and 0 bases at J, with 15 bases between. Looked up from germline, CDR1 is SGHRS and CDR2 is YFSETQ. These data are taken from a study of blood T cell repertoires in COVID-19. Across the whole study: Collection of acute and convalescent COVID-19 samples took place in the United States, Italy and Spain. The analysed material was cDNA or gDNA that came from T cells, B-cell-depleted T cells, or PBMCs.

Per the authors' pipeline: For nucleated cells, counts were estimated from reference gene primer amplification. Only in-frame clones appear in the TCRdb table, and some are missing; sequencing was by immunoSEQ multiplex PCR. That table supplies the V and J calls and clone size; D and trimming were determined from the DNA. The sample holds under 300,000 clones; roughly 84% are singletons and the top ten take less than 2%. Sequencing used peripheral blood. The genes are TRBV5-1 and TRBJ1-1; a weak D match, TRBD1 (5 bases). The source of this sequence is a woman in her forties who had recovered from COVID-19. For the CDR3, the DNA is TGCGCCAGCAAGTCCTCTCAGGGCCTGAACACTGAAGCTTTCTTT. Its protein product is CASKSSQGLNTEAFF.